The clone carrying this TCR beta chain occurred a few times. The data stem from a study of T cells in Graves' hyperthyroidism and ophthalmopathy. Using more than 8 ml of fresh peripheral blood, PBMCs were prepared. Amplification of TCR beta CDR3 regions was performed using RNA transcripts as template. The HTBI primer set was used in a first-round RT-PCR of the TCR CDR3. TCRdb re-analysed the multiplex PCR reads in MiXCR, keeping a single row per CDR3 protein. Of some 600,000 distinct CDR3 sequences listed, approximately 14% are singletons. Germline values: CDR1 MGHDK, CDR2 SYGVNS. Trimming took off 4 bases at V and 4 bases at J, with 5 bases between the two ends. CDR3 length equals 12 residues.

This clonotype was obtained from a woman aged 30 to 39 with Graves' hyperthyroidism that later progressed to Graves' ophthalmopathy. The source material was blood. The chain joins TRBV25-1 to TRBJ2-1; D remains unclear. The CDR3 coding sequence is TGTGCCAGCAGTGTTCTGTACAATGAGCAGTTCTTC. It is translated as CASSVLYNEQFF. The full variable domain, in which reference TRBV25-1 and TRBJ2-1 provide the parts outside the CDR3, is EADIYQTPRYLVIGTGKKITLECSQTMGHDKMYWYQQDPGMELHLIHYSYGVNSTEKGDLSSESTVSRIRTEHFPLTLESARPSHTSQYLCASSVLYNEQFFGPGTRLTVL.